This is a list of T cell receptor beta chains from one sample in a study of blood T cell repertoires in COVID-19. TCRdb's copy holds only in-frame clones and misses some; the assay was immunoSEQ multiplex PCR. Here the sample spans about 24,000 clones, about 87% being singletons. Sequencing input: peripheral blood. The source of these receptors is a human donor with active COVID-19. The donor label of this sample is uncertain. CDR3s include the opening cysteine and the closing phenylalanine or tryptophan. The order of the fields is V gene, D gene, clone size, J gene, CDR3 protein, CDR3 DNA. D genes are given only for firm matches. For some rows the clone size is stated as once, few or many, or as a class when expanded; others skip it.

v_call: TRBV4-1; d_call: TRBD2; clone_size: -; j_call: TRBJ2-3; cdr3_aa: CASSSGLAGGIDTQYF; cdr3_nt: TGCGCCAGCAGCTCCGGACTAGCGGGGGGAATTGATACGCAGTATTTT
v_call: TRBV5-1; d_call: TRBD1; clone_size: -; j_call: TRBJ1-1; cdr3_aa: CASSTGQMNTEAFF; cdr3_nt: TGCGCCAGCAGCACGGGACAGATGAACACTGAAGCTTTCTTT
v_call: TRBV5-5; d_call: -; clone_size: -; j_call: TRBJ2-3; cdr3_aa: CASSGIAENTDTQYF; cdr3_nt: TGTGCCAGCAGCGGGATAGCGGAAAACACAGATACGCAGTATTTT
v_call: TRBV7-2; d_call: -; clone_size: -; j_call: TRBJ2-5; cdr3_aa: CASSLVSEETQYF; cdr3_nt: TGTGCCAGCAGCTTAGTGTCGGAAGAGACCCAGTACTTC
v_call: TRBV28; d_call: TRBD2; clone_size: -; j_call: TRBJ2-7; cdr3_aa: CASSAPGTSGYEQYF; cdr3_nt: TGTGCCAGCAGTGCCCCCGGGACTAGCGGCTACGAGCAGTACTTC
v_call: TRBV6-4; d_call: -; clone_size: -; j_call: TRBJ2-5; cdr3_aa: CASSDAGETQYF; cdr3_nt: TGTGCCAGCAGTGACGCAGGGGAGACCCAGTACTTC
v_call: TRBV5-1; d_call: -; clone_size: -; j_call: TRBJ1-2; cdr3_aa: CASSLGTVSYGYTF; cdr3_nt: TGCGCCAGCAGCTTGGGGACAGTATCTTATGGCTACACCTTC
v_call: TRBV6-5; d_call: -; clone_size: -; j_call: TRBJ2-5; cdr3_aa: CASSYSGALGETQYF; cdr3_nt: TGTGCCAGCAGTTACTCAGGGGCGCTAGGGGAGACCCAGTACTTC
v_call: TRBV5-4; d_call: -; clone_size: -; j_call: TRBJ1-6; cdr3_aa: CASSHERGRNSPLHF; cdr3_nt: TGTGCCAGCAGCCACGAGCGGGGGAGAAATTCACCCCTCCACTTT
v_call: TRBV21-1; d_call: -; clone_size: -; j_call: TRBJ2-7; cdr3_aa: CASSPRDRGLSGYEQYF; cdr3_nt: TGTGCCAGCAGCCCCCGGGACAGGGGGCTCTCTGGCTACGAGCAGTACTTC
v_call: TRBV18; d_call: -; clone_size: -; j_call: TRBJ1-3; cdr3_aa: CASSPQGQVSGNTIYF; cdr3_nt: TGTGCCAGCTCACCCCAGGGACAAGTCTCTGGAAACACCATATATTTT
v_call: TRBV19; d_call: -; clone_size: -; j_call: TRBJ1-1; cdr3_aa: CASSTPQGSNTEAFF; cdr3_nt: TGTGCCAGTAGTACCCCCCAGGGGTCGAACACTGAAGCTTTCTTT
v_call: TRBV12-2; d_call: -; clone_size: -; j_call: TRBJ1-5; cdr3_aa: CASRLGRTGGLFIRVCNQPQHF; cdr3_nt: TGTGCAAGTCGCTTAGGAAGGACAGGGGGCCTGTTTATACGGGTTTGCAATCAGCCCCAGCATTTT
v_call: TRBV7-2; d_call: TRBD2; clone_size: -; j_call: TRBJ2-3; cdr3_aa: CASSHPMTSGGGTDTQYF; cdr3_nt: TGTGCCAGCAGTCACCCCATGACTAGCGGGGGGGGCACAGATACGCAGTATTTT
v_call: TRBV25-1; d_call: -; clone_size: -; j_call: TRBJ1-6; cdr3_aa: CASSGGGNSPLHF; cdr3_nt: TGTGCCAGCAGTGGAGGTGGGAATTCACCCCTCCACTTT
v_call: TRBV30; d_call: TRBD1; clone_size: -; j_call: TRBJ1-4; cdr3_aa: CAWDRGFFAGSEKLFF; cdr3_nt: TGTGCCTGGGACAGGGGGTTCTTTGCTGGGAGCGAAAAACTGTTTTTT
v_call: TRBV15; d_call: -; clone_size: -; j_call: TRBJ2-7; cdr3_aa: CATTEGRGSSYEQYF; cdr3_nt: TGTGCCACCACCGAGGGGAGGGGGAGCTCCTACGAGCAGTACTTC
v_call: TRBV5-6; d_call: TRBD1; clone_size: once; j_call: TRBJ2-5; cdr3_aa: CASSHQTGGQETQYF; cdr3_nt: TGTGCCAGCAGCCACCAGACAGGGGGGCAAGAGACCCAGTACTTC
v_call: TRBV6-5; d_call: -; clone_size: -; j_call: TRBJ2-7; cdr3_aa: CASSFISRTASYEQYF; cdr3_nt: TGTGCCAGCAGTTTTATATCGCGGACAGCCTCCTACGAGCAGTACTTC
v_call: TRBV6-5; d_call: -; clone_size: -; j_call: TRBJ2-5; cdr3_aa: CASTPFQETQYF; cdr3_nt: TGTGCCAGCACTCCCTTCCAAGAGACCCAGTACTTC
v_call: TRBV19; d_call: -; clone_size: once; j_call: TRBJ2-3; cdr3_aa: CASSMRAEDTQYF; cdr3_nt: TGTGCCAGTAGTATGAGGGCAGAGGATACGCAGTATTTT
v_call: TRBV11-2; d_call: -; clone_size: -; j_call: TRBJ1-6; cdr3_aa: CASSLIKNRANSPLHF; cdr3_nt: TGTGCCAGCAGCTTAATTAAGAACAGGGCGAATTCACCCCTCCACTTT
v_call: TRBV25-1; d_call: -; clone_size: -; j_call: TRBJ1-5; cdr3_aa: CASRVDSGLPGGNQPQHF; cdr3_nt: TGTGCCAGCAGGGTGGATTCGGGGCTACCGGGGGGCAATCAGCCCCAGCATTTT
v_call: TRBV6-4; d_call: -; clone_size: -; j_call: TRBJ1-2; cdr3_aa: CASSAIGGGQVGYTF; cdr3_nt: TGTGCCAGCAGCGCAATAGGCGGGGGGCAAGTTGGCTACACCTTC
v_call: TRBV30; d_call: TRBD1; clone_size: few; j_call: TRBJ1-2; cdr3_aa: CAWSGGQLVGYTF; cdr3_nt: TGTGCCTGGAGTGGGGGACAGTTAGTGGGCTACACCTTC
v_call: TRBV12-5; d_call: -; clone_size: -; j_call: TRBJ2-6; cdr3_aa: CASGLVRSILGTNNLSSGANVLTF; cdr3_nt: TGTGCTAGTGGTTTGGTAAGAAGTATTTTAGGGACAAATAATTTGAGCTCTGGGGCCAACGTCCTGACTTTC
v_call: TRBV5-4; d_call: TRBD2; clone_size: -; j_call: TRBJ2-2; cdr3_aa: CASSFSGVNTGELFF; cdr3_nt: TGTGCCAGCAGCTTTAGCGGGGTGAACACCGGGGAGCTGTTTTTT
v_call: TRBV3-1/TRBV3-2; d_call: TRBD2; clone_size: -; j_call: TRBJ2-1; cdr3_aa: CASSQPPRLAGGPKQFF; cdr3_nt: TGTGCCAGCAGCCAACCGCCCAGGCTAGCGGGGGGGCCTAAACAGTTCTTC
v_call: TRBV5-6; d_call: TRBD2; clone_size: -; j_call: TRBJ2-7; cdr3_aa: CASSLVPSGAYEQYF; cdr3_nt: TGTGCCAGCAGCTTGGTGCCTAGCGGGGCCTACGAGCAGTACTTC
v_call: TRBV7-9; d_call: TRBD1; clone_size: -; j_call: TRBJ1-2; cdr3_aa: CASSSRQGLGGYTF; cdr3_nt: TGTGCCAGCAGCTCTAGACAGGGGTTGGGGGGCTACACCTTC
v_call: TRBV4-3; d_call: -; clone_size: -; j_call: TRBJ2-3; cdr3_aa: CASSQDPVYDTQYF; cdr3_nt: TGCGCCAGCAGCCAAGATCCGGTCTACGATACGCAGTATTTT
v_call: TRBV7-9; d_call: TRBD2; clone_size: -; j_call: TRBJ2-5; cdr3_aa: CASTASLAGEETQYF; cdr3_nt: TGTGCCAGCACCGCATCCCTAGCGGGGGAAGAGACCCAGTACTTC
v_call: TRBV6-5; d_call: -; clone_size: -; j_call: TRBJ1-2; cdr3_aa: CASSYSPDRYYGYTF; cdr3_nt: TGTGCCAGCAGTTACTCCCCCGACAGGTACTATGGCTACACCTTC
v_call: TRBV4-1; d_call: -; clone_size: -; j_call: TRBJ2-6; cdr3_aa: CASSQAVDSGANVLTF; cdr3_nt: TGCGCCAGCAGCCAAGCTGTAGACTCTGGGGCCAACGTCCTGACTTTC
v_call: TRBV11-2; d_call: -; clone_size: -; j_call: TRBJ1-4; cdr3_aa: CASSSRGGGWEKLFF; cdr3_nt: TGTGCCAGCAGCTCAAGAGGCGGAGGGTGGGAAAAACTGTTTTTT
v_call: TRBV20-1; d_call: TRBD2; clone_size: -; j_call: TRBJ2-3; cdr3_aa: CSASFQTGLAGGSTDTQYF; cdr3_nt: TGCAGTGCTAGTTTTCAAACGGGTCTAGCGGGAGGAAGCACAGATACGCAGTATTTT
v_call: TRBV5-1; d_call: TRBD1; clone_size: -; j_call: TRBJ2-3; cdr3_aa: CASSLAIQGAGVRTQYF; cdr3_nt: TGCGCCAGCAGCTTGGCGATACAGGGGGCAGGGGTGAGGACGCAGTATTTT
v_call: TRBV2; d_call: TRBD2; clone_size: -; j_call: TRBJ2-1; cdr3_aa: CASSLTSGRYNEQFF; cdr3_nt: TGTGCCAGCAGTTTGACTAGCGGGAGATACAATGAGCAGTTCTTC
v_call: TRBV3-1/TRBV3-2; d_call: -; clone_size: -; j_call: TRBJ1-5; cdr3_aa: CASSQVSGDQPQHF; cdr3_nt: TGTGCCAGCAGCCAAGTGTCAGGGGATCAGCCCCAGCATTTT
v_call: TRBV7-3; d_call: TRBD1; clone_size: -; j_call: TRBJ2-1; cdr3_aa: CASSYDRGDNEQFF; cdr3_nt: TGTGCCAGCAGCTATGACAGGGGCGATAATGAGCAGTTCTTC
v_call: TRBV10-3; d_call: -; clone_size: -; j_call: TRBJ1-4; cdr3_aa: CAISSYQGATNEKLFF; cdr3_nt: TGTGCCATCAGTTCCTATCAGGGTGCAACTAATGAAAAACTGTTTTTT
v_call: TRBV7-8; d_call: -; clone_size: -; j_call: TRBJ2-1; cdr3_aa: CASRSGLGGRYNEQFF; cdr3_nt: TGTGCCAGCAGGTCAGGGTTGGGGGGGCGGTACAATGAGCAGTTCTTC
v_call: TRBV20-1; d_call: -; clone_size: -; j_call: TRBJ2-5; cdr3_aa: CSASTGQETQYF; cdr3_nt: TGCAGTGCTAGTACGGGCCAAGAGACCCAGTACTTC
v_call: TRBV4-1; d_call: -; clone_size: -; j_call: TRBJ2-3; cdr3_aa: CASSQGISGLITDTQYF; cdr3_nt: TGCGCCAGCAGCCAAGGAATTTCCGGACTGATCACAGATACGCAGTATTTT
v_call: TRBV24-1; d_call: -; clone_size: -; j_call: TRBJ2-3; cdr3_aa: CATSDSDLEGPDTQYF; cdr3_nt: TGTGCCACCAGTGATTCAGACTTAGAGGGCCCAGATACGCAGTATTTT